These 4 T cell receptor beta chains originate from one sample sequenced in a study of regulatory T cells in long-lasting Graves disease. Arm-PCR with iRepertoire HTBI primers amplified the CDR3 regions for these TCR beta libraries. TCRdb ran MiXCR on the multiplex PCR reads and lists one entry per CDR3 protein. The sample shows about 340,000 distinct CDR3 sequences, about 19% of them seen only once. Time point described: persistent/refractory GD, antithyroid drugs over 5 years with positive TRAb. PBMCs provided the RNA from which the TCR library was made. Sequencing was performed on peripheral blood mononuclear cells (PBMCs), taken when the disease was refractory, from a patient treated with antithyroid drugs. The receptors stem from a female donor with Graves disease.

This clonotype was seen at least ten times. CDR3 sequence reads: CASSFLPGTDTYEQYF. Written as DNA, the CDR3 is TGTGCCAGCAGTTTCCTCCCCGGGACAGATACCTACGAGCAGTACTTC. The chain joins TRBV28 to TRBJ2-7; 7 positions agree with TRBD1. CDR1 and CDR2 (germline): MDHEN, SYDVKM. The CDR3 contains 16 residues. Unmatched junction bases numbered 10, after V lost 3 bases and J lost 2 bases.

This clonotype was seen only a few times. This may be a read error: a much more frequent sequence differs by one nucleotide. The rearrangement links TRBV28 to TRBJ2-5; D may match TRBD1 or TRBD2 (5 bases each). Germline-derived CDR1 and CDR2 are MDHEN and SYDVKM. The CDR3 extends over 15 amino acids. V was clipped by 3 bases and J by 0 bases, with 11 bases between them. The CDR3 DNA sequence: TGTGCCAGCAGTTTCGGTGGGACCAACCAAGAGACCCAGTACTTC. Residues: CASSFGGTNQETQYF.

The chain carries TRBV6-1 and TRBJ2-6; D not resolved. CDR3 length: 14 amino acids. V was cut by 6 bases and J by 1 base, with 7 bases left in between. Germline CDR1 reads MNHNS; CDR2 reads SASEGT. The CDR3 loop reads CASRPDSGANVLTF. For the CDR3, the DNA is TGTGCCAGCAGACCCGATTCTGGGGCCAACGTCCTGACTTTC.

The V gene is TRBV7-3, the J gene TRBJ2-3; D is perhaps TRBD1 (6 bases). This CDR3 region has 15 residues. The V and J ends lost 2 bases and 1 base respectively, with 10 bases between them. Germline CDR1 SGHTA, CDR2 FQGTGA. In nucleotides, the CDR3 is TGTGCCAGCAGCTTACCAGGGGCTCGCACAGATACGCAGTATTTT. Residues: CASSLPGARTDTQYF. Looking up the rest from reference TRBV7-3 and TRBJ2-3 gives the full variable domain: GAGVSQTPSNKVTEKGKYVELRCDPISGHTALYWYRQSLGQGPEFLIYFQGTGAADDSGLPNDRFFAVRPEGSVSTLKIQRTERGDSAVYLCASSLPGARTDTQYFGPGTRLTVL.